The 32 T cell receptor beta chains given below trace back to one sample, sequenced in a study of shared clonotypes between healthy human individuals. Method: immunoSEQ multiplex PCR; TCRdb's copy keeps in-frame clones and lacks some. In the table there are under 2.5 million clones, about nine tenths of which are singletons. Sequences were obtained from naive CD4+ T cells from PBMCs. Subset reported: CD45RA+ positively selected. All receptors derive from a man between 18 and 29 years old in good health. Some clones in this sample may be carry-over from other donors' samples.

Comments on this clone: Other DNA sequences of this sample code for an identical CDR3. The V gene is TRBV5-4, the J gene TRBJ1-3, with D perhaps TRBD1 (5 bases). The CDR3 runs to 14 residues. Between the trimmed V and J ends, which lost 0 bases and 2 bases, there was a span of 6 bases. Per the germline V gene, CDR1 is SGHNT and CDR2 is YYREEE (reference sequence). CDR3 loop: CASSLAGTGNTIYF. The CDR3 coding sequence is TGTGCCAGCAGCTTGGCAGGGACTGGAAACACCATATATTTT.

The chain combines TRBV29-1 with TRBJ1-2, with a possible D match to TRBD1 (5 bases). Between the trimmed V and J ends, which lost 1 base and 6 bases, there was a span of 9 bases. Germline CDR1 is SQVTM and CDR2 is ANQGSEA. The CDR3 runs 12 residues. The CDR3 protein is CSVEGEGNGYTF. CDR3 coding DNA: TGCAGCGTTGAAGGGGAGGGGAATGGCTACACCTTC. Complete variable domain (other parts from reference TRBV29-1 and TRBJ1-2): SAVISQKPSRDICQRGTSLTIQCQVDSQVTMMFWYRQQPGQSLTLIATANQGSEATYESGFVIDKFPISRPNLTFSTLTVSNMSPEDSSIYLCSVEGEGNGYTFGSGTRLTVV.

The chain uses TRBV27 and TRBJ2-1, with D possibly TRBD1 on 6 matching bases. Trimming removed 2 bases from V and 8 bases from J, with 16 bases in between. The CDR3 is 15 residues long. Germline CDR1 MNHEY, CDR2 SMNVEV (reference sequence). The CDR3 loop reads CASSLAGHGGDEQFF. Written as DNA, the CDR3 is TGTGCCAGCAGTTTAGCGGGCCATGGGGGCGATGAGCAGTTCTTC.

The J gene is TRBJ1-2, the V gene TRBV30, with 7 bases lining up with TRBD1. The ends lost 0 bases at V and 6 bases at J; junction bases unmatched: 7. In germline, CDR1 is GTSNPN, CDR2 SVGIG (reference sequence). This CDR3 contains 14 residues. The CDR3 is CAWSVVRGKDGYTF. The CDR3 DNA follows: TGTGCCTGGAGTGTTGTCAGGGGGAAAGATGGCTACACCTTC.

This chain links TRBV5-6 with TRBJ2-2, with D possibly matching TRBD1 (6 bases). V dropped 4 bases and J dropped 4 bases, with 11 bases sitting between them. From germline, CDR1 is SGHDT and CDR2 YYEEEE. The CDR3 totals 14 residues. The CDR3 region is CASSGNRVTGELFF. Here the CDR3 DNA reads TGTGCCAGCAGCGGAAACAGGGTCACCGGGGAGCTGTTTTTT. Drawing the rest from reference TRBV5-6 and TRBJ2-2, the complete variable domain is DAGVTQSPTHLIKTRGQQVTLRCSPKSGHDTVSWYQQALGQGPQFIFQYYEEEERQRGNFPDRFSGHQFPNYSSELNVNALLLGDSALYLCASSGNRVTGELFFGEGSRLTVL.

The chain is built from TRBV7-2 and TRBJ2-1, with unresolved D. The CDR3 consists of 11 residues. From germline, CDR1 is SGHTA and CDR2 FQGNSA. Trimming took off 6 bases at V and 10 bases at J, with 10 bases between the two ends. In DNA form, the CDR3 reads TGTGCCAGCAGTCTAGGGTGGGAGCAGTTCTTC. As protein: CASSLGWEQFF.

A note on this clone: The junction shows a germline mismatch at one end, possibly a read error. The CDR3 spells CTRLRYEQYF. The DNA for the CDR3 is TGCACCCGTTTGAGGTACGAGCAGTACTTC. The V call is TRBV28, the J call TRBJ2-7; D is undetermined. The CDR3 has 10 residues. Germline CDR1 MDHEN, CDR2 SYDVKM.

The CDR3 loop is CASRSTGGGGNTIYF. CDR3 DNA sequence: TGTGCCAGCAGGTCGACAGGGGGCGGCGGAAACACCATATATTTT. V and J are TRBV6-5 and TRBJ1-3; the match to TRBD1 covers 10 bases. The CDR3 consists of 15 residues. V shed 6 bases, J shed 4 bases, and the junction held 6 bases outside the gene matches. The germline gives CDR1 MNHEY, CDR2 SVGAGI.

This clone was recorded only once. The rearrangement joins TRBV7-8 to TRBJ2-1, with 10 bases aligning to TRBD1. Losses at the gene ends were 3 bases for V and 6 bases for J; bases not matched to a gene: 2. Germline V CDR1 and CDR2: SGHVS, FQNEAQ. The CDR3 length is 14 residues. As DNA, the CDR3 is TGTGCCAGCAGCTTGAGGACAGGGGGCAATGAGCAGTTCTTC. Translating gives CASSLRTGGNEQFF.

V usage is TRBV4-1 and J usage is TRBJ1-1; possibly TRBD1 for D (6 bases). From germline, CDR1 is MGHRA and CDR2 YSYEKL. V was clipped by 0 bases and J by 5 bases, with 16 bases between them. The CDR3 spans 16 residues. The CDR3 region is CASSQDQRGALTEAFF. The CDR3 DNA follows: TGCGCCAGCAGCCAAGATCAGCGGGGGGCGCTTACTGAAGCTTTCTTT.

The chain has TRBV29-1 and TRBJ2-3, with D perhaps TRBD2 (6 bases). The germline V gene has CDR1 SQVTM and CDR2 ANQGSEA. There are 13 residues in the CDR3. V lost 4 bases and J 2 bases, leaving 10 bases between the germline ends. CDR3 nucleotide sequence: TGCAGCGTTGGGCGGGAACCCACAGATACGCAGTATTTT. This sequence encodes CSVGREPTDTQYF.

This clone appeared once. The V gene is TRBV5-1, the J gene TRBJ2-4; TRBD2 agrees at 11 bases. CDR3 size: 14 residues. The V and J ends lost 8 bases and 7 bases, in that order; junction bases with no gene match: 8. Germline V gene sequence: CDR1 SGHRS, CDR2 YFSETQ. The CDR3 reads CASARLAGNNIQYF. The CDR3 DNA reads TGCGCCAGTGCCAGACTAGCGGGAAACAACATTCAGTACTTC.

The chain is built from TRBV15 and TRBJ2-6, with D uncertain. The V end was cut by 0 bases, the J end by 0 bases, with 9 bases between. This CDR3 has 17 residues. Germline V gene lookup returns CDR1 LNHNV and CDR2 YYDKDF (reference sequence). The CDR3 is CATSREFPFSGANVLTF. The CDR3 DNA is TGTGCCACCAGCAGAGAATTTCCGTTCTCTGGGGCCAACGTCCTGACTTTC.

This clone was found once. In the same sample, other DNA sequences code for this CDR3. The rearrangement links TRBV6-5 to TRBJ2-7, with D tentatively TRBD1 (6 bases). CDR1 MNHEY and CDR2 SVGAGI come from the germline V gene. The CDR3 consists of 14 residues. V lost 2 bases and J 2 bases, leaving 10 bases between the germline ends. CDR3 DNA sequence: TGTGCCAGCAGTTACGGGCAGGGGACCTACGAGCAGTACTTC. Protein product: CASSYGQGTYEQYF.

The J gene is TRBJ1-3, the V gene TRBV7-2; D not certain. Germline V gives CDR1 SGHTA, CDR2 FQGNSA. Deletions cut 3 bases from V and 0 bases from J, with 9 bases between. CDR3 size: 15 residues. Written as DNA, the CDR3 is TGTGCCAGCAGCTTCTACAGAGGCTCTGGAAACACCATATATTTT. Translation: CASSFYRGSGNTIYF.

The CDR3 sequence: CASSSNIGAGARTGELFF. The CDR3 nucleotides are TGTGCCAGCAGTTCCAATATCGGGGCGGGGGCGCGTACCGGGGAGCTGTTTTTT. The chain combines TRBV28 with TRBJ2-2; a weak D match, TRBD2 (7 bases). The CDR3 runs to 18 residues. Germline CDR1 reads MDHEN; CDR2 reads SYDVKM. Trimming cost V 4 bases and J 5 bases, with 23 bases left between them.

The CDR3 nucleotides read TGTGCCAGCAGCAAGGGACAGGGGGCTTCCCAAGAGACCCAGTACTTC. Translated, it gives CASSKGQGASQETQYF. The genes are TRBV7-3 and TRBJ2-5; 12 bases line up with TRBD1. Germline loops: CDR1 SGHTA, CDR2 FQGTGA. CDR3 length: 16 amino acids. With 5 bases clipped from V and 1 base from J, the junction kept 5 bases outside the gene matches.

CDR3 sequence: CASSKVASGETQYF. The CDR3 region has the DNA TGTGCCAGCAGCAAAGTGGCTAGCGGGGAGACCCAGTACTTC. V is TRBV21-1 and J is TRBJ2-5; no check of the table's D call, TRBD2, against the DNA was made. TRBV21-1 is flagged as a pseudogene. This CDR3 is 14 amino acids long.

This clone has just one count. The rearrangement uses TRBV7-9 and TRBJ2-5; TRBD2 aligns across 9 bases. The CDR3 is made up of 15 amino acids. The ends lost 5 bases at V and 5 bases at J; junction bases unmatched: 9. The germline gives CDR1 SEHNR, CDR2 FQNEAQ (reference sequence). CDR3 DNA: TGTGCCAGCAGCCCTTCCCGGACTAGCGCCGAGACCCAGTACTTC. Protein: CASSPSRTSAETQYF.

The chain has TRBV5-1 and TRBJ1-4; D possibly corresponds to TRBD1 (5 bases). Germline CDR1 is SGHRS and CDR2 is YFSETQ. V lost 3 bases to trimming and J lost 0 bases, with 9 bases between them. This CDR3 has 15 amino acids. CDR3 residues: CASSSQTATNEKLFF. CDR3 DNA sequence: TGCGCCAGCAGCTCCCAGACAGCAACTAATGAAAAACTGTTTTTT.

J is TRBJ1-1 and V is TRBV7-2; D unresolved. CDR1 and CDR2 from the germline V gene are SGHTA and FQGNSA. Trimming took off 7 bases at V and 2 bases at J, with 17 bases between the two ends. The CDR3 runs to 15 residues. CDR3 coding DNA: TGTGCCAGCACCCAAGGAAGGGTCAGAAACACTGAAGCTTTCTTT. This encodes CASTQGRVRNTEAFF.

The sample holds one count of this clone. The chain links TRBV29-1 to TRBJ2-1; 8 nucleotides align to TRBD1. CDR3 length: 12 residues. Losses at the gene ends were 3 bases for V and 6 bases for J; bases not matched to a gene: 1. Germline CDR1 SQVTM, CDR2 ANQGSEA. CDR3 bases: TGCAGCGTTGATGGGACAGGCAATGAGCAGTTCTTC. It translates to CSVDGTGNEQFF.

This chain links TRBV6-4 with TRBJ1-1, with a possible D match to TRBD1 (5 bases). Germline loops: CDR1 MRHNA, CDR2 SNTAGT. The CDR3 spans 13 residues. V lost 6 bases and J lost 0, with 8 bases in between. The CDR3 nucleotides read TGTGCCAGCAGCAGCAGGGTGAACACTGAAGCTTTCTTT. It encodes CASSSRVNTEAFF.

Note on this clone: This sample also contains other DNA sequences that code for the same CDR3. The chain is built from TRBV5-1 and TRBJ2-7; 10 bases agree with TRBD2. The CDR3 extends over 15 amino acids. J was trimmed by 0 bases and V by 2 bases; bases with no gene match: 2. Germline-derived CDR1 and CDR2 are SGHRS and YFSETQ. The DNA of the CDR3 is TGCGCCAGCAGCTTCCTAGCGGGGGTCTCCTACGAGCAGTACTTC. Translating it yields CASSFLAGVSYEQYF.

This chain connects TRBV5-1 to TRBJ1-5, with 7 positions matching TRBD1. The CDR3 extends over 15 amino acids. Germline CDR1 is SGHRS and CDR2 is YFSETQ. V lost 1 base, J lost 10 bases, and 11 bases stayed unmatched. The CDR3 region is CASSLFGQGGEPQHF. The CDR3 nucleotides read TGCGCCAGCAGCTTGTTTGGGCAAGGGGGCGAACCCCAGCATTTT.

The rearrangement uses TRBV25-1 and TRBJ2-1, with TRBD2 matching 8 bases. Germline V gene sequence: CDR1 MGHDK, CDR2 SYGVNS. CDR3 length equals 16 residues. Unmatched junction bases numbered 6, after V lost 3 bases and J lost 2 bases. CDR3 protein: CASSDLGRGAYNEQFF. The CDR3 DNA sequence: TGTGCCAGCAGTGACCTCGGGAGGGGGGCCTACAATGAGCAGTTCTTC.

The chain has TRBV2 and TRBJ2-7; no clear D gene. The CDR3 has 12 amino acids. Germline-derived CDR1 and CDR2 are SNHLY and FYNNEI. V was pared by 7 bases and J by 6 bases, with 13 bases between. The CDR3 nucleotides are TGTGCCAGCAACCCCGGTCCCGGCGAGCAGTACTTC. Translation gives CASNPGPGEQYF.

The chain combines TRBV2 with TRBJ2-1; TRBD2 might be the D (5 bases). V lost 8 bases and J 2 bases, leaving 10 bases between the germline ends. The germline gives CDR1 SNHLY, CDR2 FYNNEI. This CDR3 contains 13 residues. The chain's CDR3 is CASLRVAYNEQFF. The CDR3 coding sequence is TGTGCCAGCCTGAGGGTGGCCTACAATGAGCAGTTCTTC. Full variable domain (remainder filled in from reference TRBV2 and TRBJ2-1): EPEVTQTPSHQVTQMGQEVILRCVPISNHLYFYWYRQILGQKVEFLVSFYNNEISEKSEIFDDQFSVERPDGSNFTLKIRSTKLEDSAMYFCASLRVAYNEQFFGPGTRLTVL.

The rearrangement uses TRBV19 and TRBJ1-2; no clear D. V was clipped by 6 bases and J by 1 base, with 12 bases between them. Germline V CDR1 and CDR2: LNHDA, SQIVND (reference sequence). CDR3 length: 14 amino acids. The CDR3 sequence is CASREGRNNYGYTF. The DNA for the CDR3 is TGTGCCAGTAGGGAAGGCAGGAATAACTATGGCTACACCTTC. The whole variable domain, remainder taken from reference TRBV19 and TRBJ1-2, is DGGITQSPKYLFRKEGQNVTLSCEQNLNHDAMYWYRQDPGQGLRLIYYSQIVNDFQKGDIAEGYSVSREKKESFPLTVTSAQKNPTAFYLCASREGRNNYGYTFGSGTRLTVV.

V and J are TRBV7-3 and TRBJ2-5, with 7 positions matching TRBD2. The CDR3 has 14 residues. Germline lookup yields CDR1 SGHTA and CDR2 FQGTGA. Trimming removed 0 bases from V and 7 bases from J; junction bases left unmatched: 5. CDR3 DNA: TGTGCCAGCAGCTTAACGGGAGGGCAGGGGACCCAGTACTTC. It codes for CASSLTGGQGTQYF.

The V gene is TRBV27, the J gene TRBJ1-5; no firm D call. The CDR3 sequence is 15 residues long. Trimming took off 6 bases at V and 1 base at J, with 13 bases between the two ends. Germline V gene data show CDR1 as MNHEY and CDR2 as SMNVEV (reference sequence). CDR3 protein: CASSWGGMSNQPQHF. Written as DNA, the CDR3 is TGTGCCAGCAGCTGGGGAGGGATGAGCAATCAGCCCCAGCATTTT.

This chain joins TRBV9 and TRBJ2-1, with 8 bases matching TRBD2. V gave up 5 bases and J gave up 3 bases; unmatched junction bases: 7. CDR3 length equals 15 residues. Germline-derived CDR1 and CDR2 are SGDLS and YYNGEE. CDR3 in amino acids: CASSPTSGFYNEQFF. In DNA, the CDR3 is TGTGCCAGCAGTCCTACTAGCGGTTTCTACAATGAGCAGTTCTTC.